This T cell receptor (beta chain) is from a study of blood T cell dynamics during melanoma immunotherapy. The assay was immunoSEQ multiplex PCR, and TCRdb's table has in-frame clones only and misses some. The sample comprises roughly 5,400 clones, about 85% of which are singletons, and about 3.5% rests with the top ten. Described time point: pre-treatment baseline. Apart from a couple of fast progressors, RECIST 1.1 response was judged 12 weeks post-infusion. This clonotype was obtained from a human donor with melanoma. Sequenced material: blood, taken from a patient treated with checkpoint blockade.

Here the CDR3 reads CASSQTPLPLAASHNEQFF. In DNA form, the CDR3 reads TGCGCCAGCAGTCAAACCCCCCTGCCACTAGCGGCGAGCCACAATGAGCAGTTCTTC. The V gene is TRBV23-1, the J gene TRBJ2-1; 8 nucleotides agree with TRBD2. TRBV23-1 is an open reading frame whose function is uncertain. The CDR3 totals 19 residues. V shed 2 bases, J shed 5 bases, and the junction held 17 bases outside the gene matches.